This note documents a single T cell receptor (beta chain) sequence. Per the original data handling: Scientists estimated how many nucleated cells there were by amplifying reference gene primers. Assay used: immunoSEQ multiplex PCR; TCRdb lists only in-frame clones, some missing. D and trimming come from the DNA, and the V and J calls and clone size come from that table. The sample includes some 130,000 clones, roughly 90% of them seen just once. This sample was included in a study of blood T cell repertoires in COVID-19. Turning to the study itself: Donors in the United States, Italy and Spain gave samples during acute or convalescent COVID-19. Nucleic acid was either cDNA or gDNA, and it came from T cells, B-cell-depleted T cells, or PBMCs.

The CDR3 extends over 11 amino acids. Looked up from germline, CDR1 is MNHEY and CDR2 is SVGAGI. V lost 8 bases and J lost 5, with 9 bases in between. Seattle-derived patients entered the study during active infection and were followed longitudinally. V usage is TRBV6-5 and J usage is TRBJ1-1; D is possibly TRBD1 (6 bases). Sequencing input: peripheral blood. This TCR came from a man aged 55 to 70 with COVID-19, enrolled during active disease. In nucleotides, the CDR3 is TGTGCCAGCCGGGACACGACTGAAGCTTTCTTT. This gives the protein CASRDTTEAFF.